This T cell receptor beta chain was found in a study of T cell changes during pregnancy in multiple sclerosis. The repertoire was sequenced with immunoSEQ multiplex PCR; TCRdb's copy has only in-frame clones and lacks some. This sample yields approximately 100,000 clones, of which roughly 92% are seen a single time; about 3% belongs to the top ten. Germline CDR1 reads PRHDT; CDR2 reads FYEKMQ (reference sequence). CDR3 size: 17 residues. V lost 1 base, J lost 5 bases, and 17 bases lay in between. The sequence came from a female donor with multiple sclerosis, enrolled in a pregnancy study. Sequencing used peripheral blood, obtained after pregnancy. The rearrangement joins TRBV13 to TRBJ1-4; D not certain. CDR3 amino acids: CASSLVGNPGSNEKLFF. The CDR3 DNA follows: TGTGCCAGCAGCTTAGTCGGGAACCCGGGGTCCAATGAAAAACTGTTTTTT. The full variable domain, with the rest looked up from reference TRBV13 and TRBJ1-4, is AAGVIQSPRHLIKEKRETATLKCYPIPRHDTVYWYQQGPGQDPQFLISFYEKMQSDKGSIPDRFSAQQFSDYHSELNMSSLELGDSALYFCASSLVGNPGSNEKLFFGSGTQLSVL.